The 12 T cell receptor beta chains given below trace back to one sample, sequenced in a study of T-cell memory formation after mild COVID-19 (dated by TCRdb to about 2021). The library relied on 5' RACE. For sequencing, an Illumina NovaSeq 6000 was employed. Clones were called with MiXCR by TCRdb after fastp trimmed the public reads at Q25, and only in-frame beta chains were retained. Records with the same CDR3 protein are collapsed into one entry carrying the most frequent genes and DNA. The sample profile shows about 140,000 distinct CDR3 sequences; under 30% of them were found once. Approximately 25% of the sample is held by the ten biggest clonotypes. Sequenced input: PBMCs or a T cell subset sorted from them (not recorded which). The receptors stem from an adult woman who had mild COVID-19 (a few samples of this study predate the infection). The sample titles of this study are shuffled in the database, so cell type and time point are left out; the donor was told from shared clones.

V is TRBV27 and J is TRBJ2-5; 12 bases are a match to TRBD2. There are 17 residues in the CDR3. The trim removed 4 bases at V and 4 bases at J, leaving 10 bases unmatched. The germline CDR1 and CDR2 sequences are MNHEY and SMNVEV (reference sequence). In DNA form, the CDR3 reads TGTGCCAGCAGTTATAAGGGACTAGCGGGCCGTCCAGAGACCCAGTACTTC. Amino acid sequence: CASSYKGLAGRPETQYF.

The DNA of the CDR3 is TGCAGCGTTGAAGAGGCAGGGACAGCCTACGAGCAGTACTTC. Its protein product is CSVEEAGTAYEQYF. The chain links TRBV29-1 to TRBJ2-7; 7 bases match TRBD1. Trimming cost V 0 bases and J 2 bases; bases outside gene matches: 4. Germline V gene sequence: CDR1 SQVTM, CDR2 ANQGSEA. The CDR3 length is 14 residues.

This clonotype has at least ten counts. CDR3 loop: CASSSDYGGYEQYF. CDR3 in DNA: TGTGCCAGCAGCTCGGACTATGGGGGTTACGAGCAGTACTTC. V and J are TRBV11-2 and TRBJ2-7, with a possible D match to TRBD2 (6 bases). V was shortened by 4 bases and J by 4 bases, with 14 bases between the two germline ends. CDR3 length: 14 amino acids. The germline V gene encodes CDR1 SGHAT and CDR2 FQNNGV. The full variable domain, rest sourced from reference TRBV11-2 and TRBJ2-7, is EAGVAQSPRYKIIEKRQSVAFWCNPISGHATLYWYQQILGQGPKLLIQFQNNGVVDDSQLPKDRFSAERLKGVDSTLKIQPAKLEDSAVYLCASSSDYGGYEQYFGPGTRLTVT.

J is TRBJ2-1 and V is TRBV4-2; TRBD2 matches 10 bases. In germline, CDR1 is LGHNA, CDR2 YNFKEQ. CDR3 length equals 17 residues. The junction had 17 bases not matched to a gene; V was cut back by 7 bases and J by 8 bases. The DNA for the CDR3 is TGTGCCAGCAACCCAAGGACTAGCGGACTCCCCTGGGATGAGCAGTTCTTC. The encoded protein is CASNPRTSGLPWDEQFF.

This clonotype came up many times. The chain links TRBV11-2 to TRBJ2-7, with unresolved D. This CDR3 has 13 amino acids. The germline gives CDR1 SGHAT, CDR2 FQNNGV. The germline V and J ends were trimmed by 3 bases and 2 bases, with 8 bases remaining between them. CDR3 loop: CASSFSGTYEQYF. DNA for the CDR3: TGTGCCAGCAGCTTCTCTGGGACCTACGAGCAGTACTTC.

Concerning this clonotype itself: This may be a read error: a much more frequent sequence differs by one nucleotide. CDR3 bases: TGTGCCAGCAGACCACTAGCGGGAGAGAGAGAGACCCAGTACTTC. It specifies CASRPLAGERETQYF. The chain recombines TRBV7-9 with TRBJ2-5; 11 nucleotides line up with TRBD2. This CDR3 spans 15 amino acids. Trimming removed 6 bases from V and 4 bases from J; junction bases left unmatched: 7. The germline CDR1 and CDR2 sequences are SEHNR and FQNEAQ (reference sequence).

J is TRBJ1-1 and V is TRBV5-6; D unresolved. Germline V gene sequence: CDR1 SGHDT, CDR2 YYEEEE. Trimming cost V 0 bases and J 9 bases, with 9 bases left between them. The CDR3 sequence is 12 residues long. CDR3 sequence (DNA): TGTGCCAGCAGCTTGGCCCTCGCCCAAGCTTTCTTT. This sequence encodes CASSLALAQAFF.

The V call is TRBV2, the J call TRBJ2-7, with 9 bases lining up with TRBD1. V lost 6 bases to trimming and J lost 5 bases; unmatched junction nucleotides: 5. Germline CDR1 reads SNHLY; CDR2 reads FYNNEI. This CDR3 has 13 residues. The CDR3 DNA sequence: TGTGCCAGCAGAAACAGGGGGCTGGACGAGCAGTACTTC. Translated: CASRNRGLDEQYF.

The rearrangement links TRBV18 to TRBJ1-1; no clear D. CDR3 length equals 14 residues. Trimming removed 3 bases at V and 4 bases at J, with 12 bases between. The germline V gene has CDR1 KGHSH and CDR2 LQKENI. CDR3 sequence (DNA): TGTGCCAGCTCACCGTGGAGCCGAGTCACTGAAGCTTTCTTT. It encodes CASSPWSRVTEAFF.

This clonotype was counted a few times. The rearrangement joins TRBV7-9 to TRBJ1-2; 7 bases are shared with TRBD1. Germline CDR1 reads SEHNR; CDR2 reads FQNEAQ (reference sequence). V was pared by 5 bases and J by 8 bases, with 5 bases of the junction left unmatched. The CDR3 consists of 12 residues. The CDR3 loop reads CASSLQGRGYTF. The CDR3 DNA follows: TGTGCCAGCAGCCTACAGGGGAGAGGCTACACCTTC. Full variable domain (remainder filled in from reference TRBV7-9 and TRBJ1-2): DTGVSQNPRHKITKRGQNVTFRCDPISEHNRLYWYRQTLGQGPEFLTYFQNEAQLEKSRLLSDRFSAERPKGSFSTLEIQRTEQGDSAMYLCASSLQGRGYTFGSGTRLTVV.

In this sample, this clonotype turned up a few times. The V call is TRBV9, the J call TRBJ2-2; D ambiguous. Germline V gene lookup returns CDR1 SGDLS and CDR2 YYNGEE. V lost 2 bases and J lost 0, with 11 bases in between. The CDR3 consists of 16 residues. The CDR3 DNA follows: TGTGCCAGCAGCGTCTCCAGATTCGCGAACACCGGGGAGCTGTTTTTT. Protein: CASSVSRFANTGELFF.

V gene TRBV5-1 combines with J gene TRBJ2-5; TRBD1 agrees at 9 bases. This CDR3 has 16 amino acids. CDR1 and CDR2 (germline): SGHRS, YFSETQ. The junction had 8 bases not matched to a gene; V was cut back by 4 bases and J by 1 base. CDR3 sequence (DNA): TGCGCCAGCAGCCCGGACAGGGGTAGAATCCAAGAGACCCAGTACTTC. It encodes CASSPDRGRIQETQYF.